This T cell receptor (beta chain) was observed in a study of blood T cell repertoires in COVID-19. Study context: Acute and convalescent COVID-19 samples came from the United States, Italy and Spain. The cDNA or gDNA used as material had been derived from T cells, B-cell-depleted T cells, or PBMCs.

The CDR3 length is 12 residues. V lost 6 bases to trimming and J lost 7 bases, with 12 bases between them. The germline gives CDR1 MNHEY, CDR2 SVGEGT. Followed longitudinally, the Seattle patients had been enrolled during active infection. Study processing details: Counts of nucleated cells, estimated from reference gene primer amplification, were obtained. Profiling relied on immunoSEQ multiplex PCR, and the TCRdb table lists in-frame clones only, not all of them. That table supplies the V and J calls and clone size; D and trimming were determined from the DNA. The table lists 240,000 or so clones, 80% to 90% of them singletons.

The specimen was peripheral blood. This chain connects TRBV6-2 or TRBV6-3 to TRBJ1-1, with a tentative D call TRBD1 (6 bases). The receptor's source is a woman aged 80 or older with COVID-19, enrolled during active disease. CDR3: CASSGTFNEAFF. DNA for the CDR3: TGTGCCAGCAGCGGGACATTCAATGAAGCTTTCTTT.